The present entry profiles one TCR beta chain with its context. This entry comes from a study of early T cells in non-severe SARS-CoV-2 infection. Study information: Sequencing input comprised bulk RNA from unsorted whole blood; chain pairing was not available.

The trim removed 2 bases at V and 5 bases at J, leaving 7 bases unmatched. This CDR3 spans 14 amino acids. Germline assignment: CDR1 DFQATT and CDR2 SNEGSKA (reference sequence). TCRdb redid the calling of the 5' RACE reads with MiXCR, one entry per CDR3 protein. The sample consists of 95,000 to 120,000 distinct CDR3 sequences, 9.5% to 13% of them appearing once. The chain joins TRBV20-1 to TRBJ1-2, with 8 nucleotides matching TRBD1. The sequenced material came from whole blood. This TCR was sampled from an adult who was a healthcare worker with PCR-confirmed SARS-CoV-2 infection or an uninfected control (not recorded which). The DNA of the CDR3 is TGCAGTGCTAGAACGGGACAGGCGAAGTATGGCTACACCTTC. Its protein product is CSARTGQAKYGYTF.